This T cell receptor (beta chain) was identified during a study of response to subunit inactivated influenza vaccine. Study-wide results and limits: Authors proposed each seasonal influenza vaccination draws in few new T cells.

Via MiXCR, TCRdb re-called the RT-PCR reads, giving one row per CDR3 protein. Of roughly 520,000 distinct CDR3 sequences listed, less than 30% are singletons. About this clonotype: The antigen remains undetermined.

The source of this sequence is a man between 50 and 59 years old who received an inactivated influenza vaccine. Sequencing was performed on CD4+ T cells sorted from PBMCs, taken roughly 5 days after vaccination.

The CDR3 region has the DNA TGTGCCATCAGTGATAGGGGGTTCTATGGCTACACCTTC. It specifies CAISDRGFYGYTF. The V gene is TRBV10-3, the J gene TRBJ1-2, with D possibly being TRBD1 (6 bases). This CDR3 has 13 residues. CDR1 is ENHRY, CDR2 SYGVKD, per germline. Trimming shortened V by 3 bases and J by 4 bases, and 9 bases separated the two germline ends.